The rows below give T cell receptor beta chains drawn from one sample of a study of beta chain features in type 1 diabetes. The method was immunoSEQ multiplex PCR; TCRdb's version includes in-frame clones alone and lacks a portion of them. The sample includes roughly 450,000 clones, roughly 14% of them seen just once. Input material: naive CD4+ T cells from blood. Receptors originate from a man in his thirties or forties in good health. CDR3s include the opening cysteine and the closing phenylalanine or tryptophan. D genes are given only for firm matches. Not every row has a clone size; where given, it reads once, few, many or a size class.

D	V	size	J	DNA	CDR3
TRBD1	TRBV9	.	TRBJ1-5	TGTGCCAGCAGCTCGCACGAGGGACAGGACATAAAGGTGAATCAGCCCCAGCATTTT	CASSSHEGQDIKVNQPQHF
.	TRBV7-8	.	TRBJ2-3	TGTGCCAGCAACCAGGAGGTGTTTAGTACAGATACGCAGTATTTT	CASNQEVFSTDTQYF
.	TRBV9	.	TRBJ2-5	TGTGCCAGCAGCGTAGCAGGACACGAACAAGAGACCCAGTACTTC	CASSVAGHEQETQYF
.	TRBV29-1	.	TRBJ2-1	TGCAGCGTTGCGCCTTCCGTCATGTGGAATGAGCAGTTCTTC	CSVAPSVMWNEQFF
.	TRBV2	.	TRBJ2-4	TGTGCCGGTCGTCAGTTAGCCAAAAACATTCAGTACTTC	CAGRQLAKNIQYF
.	TRBV7-2	.	TRBJ2-2	TGTGCCAGCAGCCCCTTGGGCGGGGAGCTGTTTTTT	CASSPLGGELFF
TRBD1	TRBV4-2	.	TRBJ1-2	TGTGCCAGCAGCAAAGACAGGGACTATGGCTACACCTTC	CASSKDRDYGYTF
.	TRBV5-6	.	TRBJ1-5	TGTGCCAGCAGCTTGCAAGGGCAGCCCCAGCATTTT	CASSLQGQPQHF
TRBD1	TRBV4-1	once	TRBJ2-1	TGCGCCAGCAGGCGGACAGGGCCGGACAATGAGCAGTTCTTC	CASRRTGPDNEQFF
TRBD1	TRBV14	.	TRBJ2-1	TGTGCCAGCAGCCTAAGGGGACAGTTTCACAATGAGCAGTTCTTC	CASSLRGQFHNEQFF
.	TRBV30	few	TRBJ1-4	TGTGCCTGGAGCGCGGAGATTAATGAAAAACTGTTTTTT	CAWSAEINEKLFF
.	TRBV15	few	TRBJ1-6	TGTGCCACCAGCAGAGGACACGCGAATTCACCCCTCCACTTT	CATSRGHANSPLHF
.	TRBV10-3	.	TRBJ2-3	TGTGCCATCAGTGAGTCCCTCGGGGCAACTAGCACAGATACGCAGTATTTT	CAISESLGATSTDTQYF
TRBD1	TRBV9	.	TRBJ1-2	TGTGCCAGCAGCGCAGAGCCGGGACAGGGTCTTGGCTACACCTTC	CASSAEPGQGLGYTF
.	TRBV18	many	TRBJ2-4	TGTGCCAGCTCACCATCGAAGGGACCGCCCTTCGACATTCAGTACTTC	CASSPSKGPPFDIQYF
.	TRBV27	.	TRBJ2-3	TGTGCCAGCAGTTTCGGTGGGCTAGGTACGCAGTATTTT	CASSFGGLGTQYF
TRBD2	TRBV6-6	few	TRBJ2-5	TGTGCCAGCAGCCGGAAGATAGCGGGGGGCAGGGAGACCCAGTACTTC	CASSRKIAGGRETQYF
.	TRBV18	few	TRBJ2-7	TGTGCCAGCTCACCGGGACCCCTGAAGGACGAGCAGTACTTC	CASSPGPLKDEQYF
TRBD2	TRBV14	.	TRBJ2-5	TGTGCCAGCAGACTTTCTAGCGGGGCAGGCCCCCCTTACTTC	CASRLSSGAGPPYF
.	TRBV6-5	.	TRBJ1-2	TGTGCCACCGGACAGACTAACTATGGCTACACCTTC	CATGQTNYGYTF
.	TRBV21-1	.	TRBJ1-5	TGTGCCGGGCGGACAGGGATGGTCAATCAGCCCCAGCATTTT	CAGRTGMVNQPQHF
TRBD1	TRBV5-1	.	TRBJ2-5	TGCGCCAGCAGCGACGGGACAGCCGGGCGGGAGACCCAGTACTTC	CASSDGTAGRETQYF
.	TRBV4-2	few	TRBJ2-7	TGTGCCAGCAGCCAATTTCTGTTAGGGGTCAGCTCCTACGAGCAGTACTTC	CASSQFLLGVSSYEQYF
.	TRBV20-1	few	TRBJ2-4	TGCAGTGCTCCCGCCCTAAACATTCAGTACTTC	CSAPALNIQYF
TRBD1	TRBV6-4	.	TRBJ2-5	TGTGCCAGCAGTGACCCGGACAGGGAAGAGACCCAGTACTTC	CASSDPDREETQYF
.	TRBV29-1	few	TRBJ2-3	TGCAGCGTTGGTGGAGGGGCCCGCACAGATACGCAGTATTTT	CSVGGGARTDTQYF
.	TRBV27	few	TRBJ2-6	TGTGCCAGCAGTCCACTCACTAGTTCTGGGGCCAACGTCCTGACTTTC	CASSPLTSSGANVLTF
.	TRBV7-6	few	TRBJ2-7	TGTGCCAGCAGCTTGAGAGTGTTGGGACACTTGAGCTCCTACGAGCAGTACTTC	CASSLRVLGHLSSYEQYF
.	TRBV30	few	TRBJ1-3	TGTGCCTGGATCCCCACGCGGGGCTCTGGAAACACCATATATTTT	CAWIPTRGSGNTIYF
.	TRBV10-3	.	TRBJ2-2	TGTGCCATCAGTGAGAAGAACACCGGGGAGCTGTTTTTT	CAISEKNTGELFF
TRBD1	TRBV29-1	.	TRBJ1-2	TGCAGCGTTGACCGGGACAGGGGAGGTTATGGCTACACCTTC	CSVDRDRGGYGYTF
.	TRBV15	.	TRBJ2-3	TGTGCCACCAGCAGGGGACTCCTCACAGATACGCAGTATTTT	CATSRGLLTDTQYF
.	TRBV4-1	.	TRBJ2-4	TGCGCCAGCAGCCAGATGGGGGCCAAAAACATTCAGTACTTC	CASSQMGAKNIQYF
.	TRBV29-1	few	TRBJ2-1	TGCAGCGTTGAGGTACACGGATTCTACAATGAGCAGTTCTTC	CSVEVHGFYNEQFF
.	TRBV19	few	TRBJ2-1	TGTGCCAGTAGTCCCAGATACAATGAGCAGTTCTTC	CASSPRYNEQFF
.	TRBV10-3	.	TRBJ2-3	TGTGCCATCAGCCCAGCCACAGATACGCAGTATTTT	CAISPATDTQYF
.	TRBV9	.	TRBJ2-5	TGTGCCAGCAGCGGCGGGTGGTATCAAGAGACCCAGTACTTC	CASSGGWYQETQYF
.	TRBV5-1	few	TRBJ1-1	TGCGCCAGCAGCTTGTCATCCCTGACACATATAAAGAACACTGAAGCTTTCTTT	CASSLSSLTHIKNTEAFF
TRBD1	TRBV7-6	few	TRBJ2-2	TGTGCCAGCAGCCTTCGGACAGGGGGTCCCGGGGAGCTGTTTTTT	CASSLRTGGPGELFF
.	TRBV29-1	few	TRBJ2-4	TGCAGCGTTGAGGTTCCATTCCTTGGCATTCAGTACTTC	CSVEVPFLGIQYF
.	TRBV20-1	.	TRBJ1-2	TGCAGTGCCCCAGAGCGGTTCGGCTACACCTTC	CSAPERFGYTF
TRBD1	TRBV11-3	once	TRBJ2-1	TGTGCCAGCAGCTTGGACAGGGATTACAATGAGCAGTTCTTC	CASSLDRDYNEQFF
.	TRBV6-5	.	TRBJ2-3	TGTGCCAGCAGTTACTCCGGCGGGCGGGCTGATACGCAGTATTTT	CASSYSGGRADTQYF
TRBD1	TRBV5-4	few	TRBJ2-4	TGTGCCAGCAGCTCCCCAGACAGGGATATTGATCAGTACTTC	CASSSPDRDIDQYF
.	TRBV18	.	TRBJ1-1	TGTGCCAGCTCACCACCGGTGGTCAGGGAAGCTTTCTTT	CASSPPVVREAFF
.	TRBV30	.	TRBJ1-2	TGTGCCTGGAGTGAGATGATTTTGGGCTACACCTTC	CAWSEMILGYTF
.	TRBV7-9	few	TRBJ2-3	TGTGCCAGCATGGTTGGGCGGCCCGGGACCCGATCCATCGCGCAGTATTTT	CASMVGRPGTRSIAQYF
TRBD1	TRBV6-5	few	TRBJ1-4	TGTGCCAGCAGTTCAATAAGACAGGGGTTCAATGAAAAACTGTTTTTT	CASSSIRQGFNEKLFF
.	TRBV25-1	.	TRBJ2-1	TGTGCCAGCAGTGAAGGATCCATTAAGGGGCAGTTCTTC	CASSEGSIKGQFF
TRBD2	TRBV5-1	.	TRBJ2-1	TGCGCCAGCAGCTTGGTTGAGCGGGGCGGCGAGCAGTTCTTC	CASSLVERGGEQFF
.	TRBV7-2	.	TRBJ1-1	TGTGCCAGCAGCTCAACAGGGCGAGCAGCTTTCTTT	CASSSTGRAAFF
TRBD2	TRBV7-9	.	TRBJ2-1	TGTGCCAGCAGCTTGGGTTCAGCGGGGGGGGCCTACAATGAGCAGTTCTTC	CASSLGSAGGAYNEQFF
.	TRBV11-2	few	TRBJ2-5	TGTGCCAGCAGCTTAGGGCTCATTACGTACCAAGAGACCCAGTACTTC	CASSLGLITYQETQYF
.	TRBV9	.	TRBJ2-3	TGTGCCAGCAGCGCCTTTACTGTAGATACGCAGTATTTT	CASSAFTVDTQYF